The 5 T cell receptor beta chains given below trace back to one sample, sequenced in a study of response to subunit inactivated influenza vaccine. Each CDR3 protein gets one entry after TCRdb re-called the RT-PCR reads with MiXCR. The table has around 750,000 distinct CDR3 sequences, about 20% seen once; the top ten hold around 9.6%. The sample here was PBMCs from blood, taken 5 days after vaccination. Receptor source: a man aged 45-65 years who received an inactivated influenza vaccine.

This clonotype was seen more than once but under ten times. This sequence joins TRBV12-3 or TRBV12-4 and TRBJ1-5, with 7 bases matching TRBD1. The CDR3 runs to 15 residues. With 6 bases clipped from V and 8 bases from J, the junction kept 13 bases outside the gene matches. The chain's CDR3 is CASSPSGQLREPQHF. The CDR3 nucleotides are TGTGCCAGCAGCCCATCGGGACAGCTTAGGGAGCCCCAGCATTTT.

This clonotype was recorded at least ten times. The CDR3 region is CASSQDGNQETQYF. The CDR3 coding sequence is TGTGCCAGCAGCCAAGATGGTAACCAAGAGACCCAGTACTTC. The chain carries TRBV4-2 and TRBJ2-5; D unresolved. The germline V and J ends were trimmed by 0 bases and 0 bases, with 5 bases remaining between them. Germline lookup yields CDR1 LGHNA and CDR2 YNFKEQ. The CDR3 is made up of 14 amino acids.

The chain joins TRBV21-1 to TRBJ2-5; TRBD1, the table's D call, was not compared with the DNA. TRBV21-1 is given as a pseudogene. This CDR3 is built from 17 residues. This CDR3 is CASSKEGRGYFQETQYF. In DNA, the CDR3 is TGTGCCAGCAGCAAAGAGGGGCGGGGCTACTTCCAAGAGACCCAGTACTTC.

This chain uses TRBV20-1 with TRBJ1-4; D call uncertain. Germline CDR1 is DFQATT and CDR2 is SNEGSKA (reference sequence). Trimming removed 0 bases from V and 7 bases from J, with 12 bases in between. CDR3 length: 14 amino acids. The CDR3 DNA is TGCAGTGCTAGAGATCTGAGATACGGTGAAAAACTGTTTTTT. It specifies CSARDLRYGEKLFF.

The rearrangement joins TRBV24-1 to TRBJ2-5; 10 nucleotides line up with TRBD1. CDR3 size: 15 residues. V lost 3 bases to trimming and J lost 7 bases; unmatched junction nucleotides: 7. From germline, CDR1 is KGHDR and CDR2 SFDVKD. In DNA, the CDR3 is TGTGCCACCAGTGATCCGCGGGGGGACAGGGGGACCCAGTACTTC. Encoded protein: CATSDPRGDRGTQYF.